This T cell receptor (beta chain) was captured by sequencing in a study of T cells in Graves' hyperthyroidism and ophthalmopathy. As for the study in general: Any treatment followed the collection of peripheral blood at initial diagnosis. Study-wide results and limits: Patients with ophthalmopathy were separated from those with stable hyperthyroidism by a 13 V-J model.

Amplification yielded TCR beta CDR3 regions, with RNA transcripts as the source. During a first-round RT-PCR of the TCR CDR3, the HTBI primer set was used. One entry per CDR3 protein, called by TCRdb with MiXCR from the multiplex PCR reads. The sample lists 650,000 to 700,000 distinct CDR3 sequences, about 18% occurring once. Concerning this clonotype: As yet, its antigen is unknown.

Trimming cost V 5 bases and J 5 bases; bases outside gene matches: 8. This CDR3 spans 15 amino acids. Stability of Graves' hyperthyroidism was defined as absent ophthalmopathy progression within 18 months. Uncontrolled infections, other autoimmune diseases, pregnancy or lactation led to exclusion of patients. The genes are TRBV12-3 or TRBV12-4 and TRBJ2-7; 11 positions match TRBD1. The clonotype originates from a man between 50 and 59 years old with Graves' hyperthyroidism. Material for sequencing was blood. The CDR3 sequence: CASSPRTGGRDEQYF. CDR3 coding DNA: TGTGCCAGCAGTCCAAGGACAGGGGGCAGGGACGAGCAGTACTTC.